Here is one TCR beta chain with its context. The target of this receptor is not known. The record has no base qualities; no much larger clone is one base away. The sample contains more than one DNA sequence encoding this CDR3. TCR CDR3 regions were amplified from genomic DNA by multiplex PCR using the deep immunoSEQ assay. Extracted genomic DNA from each cell subset was distributed evenly across all wells of several immunoSEQ 96-well plates, and each plate was treated as a replicate. For sorted subsets, roughly 200 ng of genomic DNA, equivalent to 30,000 or so T cell genomes, went into each replicate PCR. The purified libraries were quantified using a Qubit 3.0 fluorometer, sized with a Bioanalyzer 2100, and then quantified again using the KAPA Library Quantification kit. Every immunoSEQ 96-well plate was sequenced on a dedicated single-read 150-cycle Illumina NextSeq 550 flow cell. The authors' analysis ran thus. The immunoSEQ output contained only junctional sequences without quality scores, so filtering could not match that applied to full-length reads. Sequences were annotated with PyIR, a Python wrapper for IgBLAST v1.9, using IMGT germline references to assign V/J genes and CDR3. Any read was removed if the V/J assignment was weak (E-value above 1e-6), the CDR3 was missing, or the read contained stop codons, out-of-frame junctions, or ambiguous translated residues. V3J clonotypes were defined as sequences sharing the same inferred V gene, J gene, and CDR3 amino acid sequence. To compute the percentage overlap between repertoires, the number of shared unique clonotypes was divided by the size of the smaller repertoire. Repertoire richness was assessed with RTK rarefaction, the Chao1 estimator, and Recon v2.1 estimates of unobserved clonotypes. OLGA was used to compute generation probabilities for all TCRbeta clonotypes that the gDNA method yielded from four donors. Held by TCRdb, this immuneACCESS table contains in-frame sequences only and omits some clones. Under half of the omission traces to an unresolved V gene where checked; the cause of the rest is unknown. Clone size and the V and J calls come from that table; the DNA yielded D and trimming. Recorded for this sample are about 650,000 clones; about 95% of them occurred a single time. The biggest ten clones account for 0.11% of the sample.

The data belong to a study of shared clonotypes between healthy human individuals (dated by TCRdb to 2018 to 2020). About the full investigation: A couple of women and a few men aged 18 to 49 years were included in the cohort. Per donor, three plates each were used for CD4 naive and CD4 memory, two for CD8 naive, and one for CD8 memory. To estimate repertoire size and how much clonotypes are shared between individuals, the study performed deep sequencing of blood TCR repertoires from a few healthy adults. To increase sequencing depth and limit assay-specific biases, different laboratories used diverse techniques to prepare libraries and sequence TCR repertoires. Leukapheresis yielded between about 0.94 and 9 billion PBMCs per donor.

The V end loses 6 bases and the J end loses 1 base, and a stretch of 10 bases separates them. The CDR3, from cysteine to phenylalanine, totals 12 residues. The kept DNA is CDR3 alone, 36 bases in frame from the first base. Looking up the germline V gene yields CDR1 SQVTM and CDR2 ANQGSEA. CD8 naive samples were obtained by positive selection for CCR7 among CD45RO-negative cells, yielding a CD45RA+CCR7+ population from which TemRA cells were excluded. Donors were healthy HIV-negative adults with no recently reported acute infections or vaccinations. Every donor was a Caucasian adult living in Nashville, Tennessee, USA. Blood was obtained by leukapheresis, after which PBMCs were separated by Ficoll-Histopaque density gradient centrifugation and cryopreserved in liquid nitrogen vapor phase. Analytical flow cytometry was used to check the purity and quantity of every magnetically sorted T cell population. Genomic DNA was isolated from every sorted fraction and measured by UV absorbance on a Nanodrop 2000c.

Overall results and qualifications from the work: Based on pairwise subsampling, the degree of clonotype sharing among donors was expected to be affected by sequencing depth. Sampling was restricted to blood, and TCR repertoires in tissues likely differ from the TCR repertoires found in blood. Compared with non-shared clonotypes, clonotypes shared by all four sorted-subset donors had higher generation probabilities. The small number of donors limited the genetic and exposure-history diversity represented. Incomplete sequencing was indicated by rarefaction of sorted-subset datasets, despite the large sequencing depth. Estimated clonotype richness was generally larger for naive than for memory subsets. Across a few donors, around 5% of naive CD4, 3% to 4% of naive CD8, 2% to 2.5% of memory CD4, and approximately 0.4% of memory CD8 clonotypes were shared.

The chain employs TRBV29-1 and TRBJ2-7; a tentative D match to TRBD1 spans 6 bases. The sequenced sample was naive CD8+ T cells sorted from blood. Interpreted using the paper, the cell subset or site label stands for: CD45RA+CCR7+. The source is a woman in her twenties or thirties in good health. CDR3 loop: CSVIGQSYEQYF. Here is the DNA: TGCAGCGTCATAGGACAGTCCTACGAGCAGTACTTC.